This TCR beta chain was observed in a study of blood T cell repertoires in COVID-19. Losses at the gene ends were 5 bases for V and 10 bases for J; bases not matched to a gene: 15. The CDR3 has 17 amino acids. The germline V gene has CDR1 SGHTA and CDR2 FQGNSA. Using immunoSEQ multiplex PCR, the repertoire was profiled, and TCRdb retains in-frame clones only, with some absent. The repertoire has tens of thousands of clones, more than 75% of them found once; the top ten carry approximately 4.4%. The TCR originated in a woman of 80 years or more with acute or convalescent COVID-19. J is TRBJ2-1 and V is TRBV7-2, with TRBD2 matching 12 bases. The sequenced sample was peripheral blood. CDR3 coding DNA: TGTGCCAGCAGCCCCCAAGCGACTAGCGGGGGCGGAAGAGAGCAGTTCTTC. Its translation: CASSPQATSGGGREQFF.